This T cell receptor beta chain comes out of a study of T cells in tuberculosis. Study at large: This South African cohort compared adolescents with or without latent tuberculosis against adults with active tuberculosis.

V lost 3 bases, J lost 3 bases, and 3 bases stayed unmatched. CDR1 LNHDA and CDR2 SQIVND come from the germline V gene (reference sequence). The length of the CDR3 is 14 residues. This clone was counted a single time. At study entry, adolescents had tuberculin skin tests and IGRA screening. TCRdb keeps only in-frame clones here, not all; method: immunoSEQ multiplex PCR. Of 33,000 or so clones listed, about 93% are singletons. The specimen sequenced was PBMCs. This TCR derives from a donor aged 10 to 29 with latent tuberculosis or without tuberculosis infection. The chain is built from TRBV19 and TRBJ1-2, with 8 bases matching TRBD1. In nucleotides, the CDR3 is TGTGCCAGTAGTATCCTGACAGGGGACTATGGCTACACCTTC. Translation: CASSILTGDYGYTF. The whole variable domain, remainder taken from reference TRBV19 and TRBJ1-2, is DGGITQSPKYLFRKEGQNVTLSCEQNLNHDAMYWYRQDPGQGLRLIYYSQIVNDFQKGDIAEGYSVSREKKESFPLTVTSAQKNPTAFYLCASSILTGDYGYTFGSGTRLTVV.